This T cell receptor (beta chain) was identified in a study of regulatory T cells in long-lasting Graves disease. This clonotype has ten or more counts. Through Arm-PCR of CDR3 regions and iRepertoire HTBI primers, TCR beta libraries were built. TCRdb analysed the multiplex PCR reads with MiXCR anew, one entry per CDR3 protein. The sample contains 500,000 to 700,000 distinct CDR3 sequences, roughly 16% of which appear only once. Time point reported: newly diagnosed GD, antithyroid drugs for less than 3 months. Following extraction of RNA from PBMCs, that RNA was used to make the TCR library. Germline CDR1 is SNHLY and CDR2 is FYNNEI. V shed 5 bases and J 5 bases; nucleotides not matched to a gene: 8. This CDR3 spans 14 amino acids. These data are also associated with another study on T cells in Graves' hyperthyroidism and ophthalmopathy.

Sample: peripheral blood mononuclear cells (PBMCs), taken at new diagnosis, from a patient treated with antithyroid drugs. This chain connects TRBV2 to TRBJ2-7; 8 bases line up with TRBD2. The receptor was isolated from a woman aged 25 to 39 with Graves disease. The DNA for the CDR3 is TGTGCCAGCAGTAAAACGGGAGGGAGCGACGAGCAGTACTTC. Protein: CASSKTGGSDEQYF.